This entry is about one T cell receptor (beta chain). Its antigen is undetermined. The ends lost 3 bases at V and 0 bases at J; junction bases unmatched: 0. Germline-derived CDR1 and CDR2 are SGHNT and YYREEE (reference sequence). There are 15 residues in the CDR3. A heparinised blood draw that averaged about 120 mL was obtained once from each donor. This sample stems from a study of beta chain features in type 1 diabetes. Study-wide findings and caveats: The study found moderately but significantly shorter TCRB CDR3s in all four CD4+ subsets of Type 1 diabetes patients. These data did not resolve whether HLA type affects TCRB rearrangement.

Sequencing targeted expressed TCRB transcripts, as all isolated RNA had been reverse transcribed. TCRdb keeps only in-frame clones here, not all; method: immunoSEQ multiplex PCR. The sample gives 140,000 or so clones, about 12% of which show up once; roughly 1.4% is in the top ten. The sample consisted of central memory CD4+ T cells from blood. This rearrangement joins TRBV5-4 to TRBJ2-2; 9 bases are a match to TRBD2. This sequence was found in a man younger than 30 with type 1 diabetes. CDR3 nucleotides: TGTGCCAGCAGCTCTAGCGGGGCGAACACCGGGGAGCTGTTTTTT. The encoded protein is CASSSSGANTGELFF.